This T cell receptor beta chain was recovered during a study of T-cell reconstitution after alpha-beta-depleted transplantation in children. It was with unique molecular identifiers that the TCRbeta library was prepared. TCRdb reprocessed the PCR reads via MiXCR and lists one record per CDR3 protein. This table has 350,000 to 400,000 distinct CDR3 sequences, just over 20% appearing once. This clonotype was found many times. Trimming left V 10 bases short and J 5 bases short, with 8 bases between. Germline V gene sequence: CDR1 KGHDR, CDR2 SFDVKD. This CDR3 spans 11 amino acids. The source is a human donor who donated a stem cell graft to a child with acute myeloid leukemia. The rearrangement uses TRBV24-1 and TRBJ2-1; D is unclear. The sample consisted of PBMCs from the stem cell graft donor, taken from the stem cell graft. In nucleotides, the CDR3 is TGTGCCACTTCCTCGGACAATGAGCAGTTCTTC. Translating it yields CATSSDNEQFF.